This T cell receptor (beta chain) was recovered during a study of vaccination effects on CD4 cells after COVID-19. On the study more broadly: Researchers obtained post-vaccine samples at a median of 72 days past the second dose. Cultures used roughly 1.8 million PBMC per well, approximately 10 IU/ml IL-2 and roughly 10 ug/ml peptides.

Subsequent to less than eleven days of culture, CD4+ T cells were isolated. Vaccination of participants consisted of two doses of either the BNT162b2 or mRNA-1273 vaccine. Vaccinated recipients, who were negative for nucleocapsid antibodies, had no history of SARS-CoV-2 infection. Method: immunoSEQ multiplex PCR; TCRdb's copy keeps in-frame clones and lacks some. There are about 73,000 clones in the sample; nearly 75% occur only once, and around 2.1% lies in the top ten. Concerning this clone itself: Its antigen is not known.

Germline CDR1 and CDR2: GTSNPN and SVGIG (reference sequence). The ends were cut back, 2 bases at V and 10 bases at J, with 15 bases in the middle. The CDR3 totals 14 residues. This receptor was obtained from a human donor who received a COVID-19 vaccine. The chain links TRBV30 to TRBJ1-6; TRBD1 might be the D (5 bases). The sample was CD4+ T cells from PBMCs cultured without peptide, taken after COVID-19 vaccination. CDR3: CAWSTPGSNSPLHF. The CDR3 DNA reads TGTGCCTGGAGTACCCCAGGGAGTAACTCACCCCTCCACTTT.